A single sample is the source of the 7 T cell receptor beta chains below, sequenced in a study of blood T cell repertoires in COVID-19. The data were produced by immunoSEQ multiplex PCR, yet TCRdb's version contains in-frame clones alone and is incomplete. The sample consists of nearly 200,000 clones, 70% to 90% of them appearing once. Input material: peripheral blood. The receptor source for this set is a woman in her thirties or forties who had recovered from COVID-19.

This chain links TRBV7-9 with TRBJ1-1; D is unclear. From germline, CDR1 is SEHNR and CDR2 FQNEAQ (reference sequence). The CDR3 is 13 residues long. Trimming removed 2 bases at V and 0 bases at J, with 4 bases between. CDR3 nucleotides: TGTGCCAGCAGCTTAATAATGAACACTGAAGCTTTCTTT. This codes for CASSLIMNTEAFF. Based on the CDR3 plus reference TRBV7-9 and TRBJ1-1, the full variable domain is DTGVSQNPRHKITKRGQNVTFRCDPISEHNRLYWYRQTLGQGPEFLTYFQNEAQLEKSRLLSDRFSAERPKGSFSTLEIQRTEQGDSAMYLCASSLIMNTEAFFGQGTRLTVV.

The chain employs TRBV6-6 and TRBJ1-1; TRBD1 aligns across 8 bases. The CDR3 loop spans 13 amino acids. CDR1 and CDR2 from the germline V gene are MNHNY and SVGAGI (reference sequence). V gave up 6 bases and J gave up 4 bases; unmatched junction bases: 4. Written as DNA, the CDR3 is TGTGCCAGCAGGGAGGACAGGGCCACTGAAGCTTTCTTT. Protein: CASREDRATEAFF.

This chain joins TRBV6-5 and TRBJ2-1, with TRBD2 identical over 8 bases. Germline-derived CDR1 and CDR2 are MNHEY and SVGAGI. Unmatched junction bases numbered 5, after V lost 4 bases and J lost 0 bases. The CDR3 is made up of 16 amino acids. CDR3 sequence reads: CASSSSGSGSYNEQFF. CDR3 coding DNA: TGTGCCAGCAGTTCAAGCGGGAGTGGCTCCTACAATGAGCAGTTCTTC.

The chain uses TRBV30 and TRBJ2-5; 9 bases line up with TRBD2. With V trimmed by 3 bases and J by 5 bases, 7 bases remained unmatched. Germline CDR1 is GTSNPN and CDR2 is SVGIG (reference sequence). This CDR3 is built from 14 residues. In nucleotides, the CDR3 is TGTGCCTGGAGGTTAGCGGGAGCGAGGGAGACCCAGTACTTC. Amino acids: CAWRLAGARETQYF.

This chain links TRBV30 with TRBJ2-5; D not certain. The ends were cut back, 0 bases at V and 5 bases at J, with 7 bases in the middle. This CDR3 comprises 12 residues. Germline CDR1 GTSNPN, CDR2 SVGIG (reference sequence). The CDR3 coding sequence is TGTGCCTGGAGTGTAACTTTTGAGACCCAGTACTTC. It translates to CAWSVTFETQYF. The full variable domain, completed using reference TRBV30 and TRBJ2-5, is SQTIHQWPATLVQPVGSPLSLECTVEGTSNPNLYWYRQAAGRGLQLLFYSVGIGQISSEVPQNLSASRPQDRQFILSSKKLLLSDSGFYLCAWSVTFETQYFGPGTRLLVL.

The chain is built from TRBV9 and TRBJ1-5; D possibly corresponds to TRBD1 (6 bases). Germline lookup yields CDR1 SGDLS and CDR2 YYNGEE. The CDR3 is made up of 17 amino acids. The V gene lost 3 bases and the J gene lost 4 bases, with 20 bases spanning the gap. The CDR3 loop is CASSAGTPGTPNQPQHF. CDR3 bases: TGTGCCAGCAGCGCGGGAACCCCCGGGACACCAAATCAGCCCCAGCATTTT.

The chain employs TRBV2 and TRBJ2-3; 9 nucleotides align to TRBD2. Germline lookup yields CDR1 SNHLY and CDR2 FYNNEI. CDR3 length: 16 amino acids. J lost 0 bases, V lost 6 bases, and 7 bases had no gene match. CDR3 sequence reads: CASRKTSGSSTDTQYF. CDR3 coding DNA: TGTGCCAGCAGGAAGACTAGCGGATCTAGCACAGATACGCAGTATTTT.